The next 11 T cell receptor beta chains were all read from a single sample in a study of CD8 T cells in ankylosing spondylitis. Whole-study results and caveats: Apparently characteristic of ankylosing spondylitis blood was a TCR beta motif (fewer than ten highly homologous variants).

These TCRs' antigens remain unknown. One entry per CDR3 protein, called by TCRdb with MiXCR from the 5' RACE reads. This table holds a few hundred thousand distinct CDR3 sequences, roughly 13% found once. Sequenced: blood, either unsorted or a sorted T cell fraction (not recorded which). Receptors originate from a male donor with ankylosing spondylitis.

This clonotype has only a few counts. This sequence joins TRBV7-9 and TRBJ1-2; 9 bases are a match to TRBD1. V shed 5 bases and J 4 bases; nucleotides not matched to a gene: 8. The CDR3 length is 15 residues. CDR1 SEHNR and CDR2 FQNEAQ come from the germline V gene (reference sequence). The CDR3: CASSPPRDRVYGYTF. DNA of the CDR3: TGTGCCAGCAGCCCCCCCCGGGACAGGGTCTATGGCTACACCTTC. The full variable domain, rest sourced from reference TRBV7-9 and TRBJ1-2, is DTGVSQNPRHKITKRGQNVTFRCDPISEHNRLYWYRQTLGQGPEFLTYFQNEAQLEKSRLLSDRFSAERPKGSFSTLEIQRTEQGDSAMYLCASSPPRDRVYGYTFGSGTRLTVV.

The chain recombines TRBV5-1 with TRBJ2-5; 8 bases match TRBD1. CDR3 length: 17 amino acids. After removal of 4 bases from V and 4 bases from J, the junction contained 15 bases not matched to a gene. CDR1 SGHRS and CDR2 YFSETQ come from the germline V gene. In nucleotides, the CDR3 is TGCGCCAGCAGCCTCAACATACAGGGGGGTTGGAGAGAGACCCAGTACTTC. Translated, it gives CASSLNIQGGWRETQYF.

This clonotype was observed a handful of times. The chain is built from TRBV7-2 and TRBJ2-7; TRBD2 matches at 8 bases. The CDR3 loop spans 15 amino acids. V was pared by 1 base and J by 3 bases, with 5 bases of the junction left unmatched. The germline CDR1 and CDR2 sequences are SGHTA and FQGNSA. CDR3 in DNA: TGTGCCAGCAGCTTAGGCGCGCGGGAGGTCTACGAGCAGTACGTC. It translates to CASSLGAREVYEQYV.

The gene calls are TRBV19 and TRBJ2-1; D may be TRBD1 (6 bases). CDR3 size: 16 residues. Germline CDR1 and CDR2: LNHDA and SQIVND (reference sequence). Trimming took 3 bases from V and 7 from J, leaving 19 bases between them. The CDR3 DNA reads TGTGCCAGTAGTATGTCTGGGGGCCTAACGGGGAATGAGCAGTTCTTC. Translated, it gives CASSMSGGLTGNEQFF.

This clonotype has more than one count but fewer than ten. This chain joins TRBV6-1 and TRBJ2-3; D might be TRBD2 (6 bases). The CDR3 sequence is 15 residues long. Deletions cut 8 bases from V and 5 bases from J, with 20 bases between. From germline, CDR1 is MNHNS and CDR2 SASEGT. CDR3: CASQRSWTKLDTQYF. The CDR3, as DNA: TGTGCCAGCCAGCGGTCTTGGACTAAATTAGATACGCAGTATTTT.

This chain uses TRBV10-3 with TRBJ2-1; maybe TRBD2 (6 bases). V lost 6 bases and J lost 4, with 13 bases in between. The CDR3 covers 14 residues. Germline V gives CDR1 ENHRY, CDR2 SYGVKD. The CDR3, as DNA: TGTGCCATCAGGTTGGGGCGGGAATACAATGAGCAGTTCTTC. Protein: CAIRLGREYNEQFF.

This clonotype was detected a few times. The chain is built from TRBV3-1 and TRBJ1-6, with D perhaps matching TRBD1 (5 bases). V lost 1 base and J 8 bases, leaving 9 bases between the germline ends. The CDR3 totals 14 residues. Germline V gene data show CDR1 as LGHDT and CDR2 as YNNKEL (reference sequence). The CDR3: CASSQGGADSPLHF. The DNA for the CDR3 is TGTGCCAGCAGCCAAGGAGGGGCTGATTCACCCCTCCACTTT.

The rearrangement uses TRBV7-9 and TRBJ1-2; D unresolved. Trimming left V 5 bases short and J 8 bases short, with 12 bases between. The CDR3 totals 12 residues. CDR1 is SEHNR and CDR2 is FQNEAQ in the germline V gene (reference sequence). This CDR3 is CASSQRADGYTF. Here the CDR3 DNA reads TGTGCCAGCAGCCAACGGGCCGACGGCTACACCTTC. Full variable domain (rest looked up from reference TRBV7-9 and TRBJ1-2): DTGVSQNPRHKITKRGQNVTFRCDPISEHNRLYWYRQTLGQGPEFLTYFQNEAQLEKSRLLSDRFSAERPKGSFSTLEIQRTEQGDSAMYLCASSQRADGYTFGSGTRLTVV.

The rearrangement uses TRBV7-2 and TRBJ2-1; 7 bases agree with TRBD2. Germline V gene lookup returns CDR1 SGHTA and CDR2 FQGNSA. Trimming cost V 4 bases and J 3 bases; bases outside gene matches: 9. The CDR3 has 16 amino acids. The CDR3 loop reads CASSWGPASGYNEQFF. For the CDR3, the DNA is TGTGCCAGCAGCTGGGGACCGGCTAGCGGCTACAATGAGCAGTTCTTC.

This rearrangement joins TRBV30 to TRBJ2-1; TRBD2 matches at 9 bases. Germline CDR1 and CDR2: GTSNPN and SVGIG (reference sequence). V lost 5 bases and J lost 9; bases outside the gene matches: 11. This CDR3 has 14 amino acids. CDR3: CAWSLAGPKGEQFF. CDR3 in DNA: TGTGCCTGGTCACTAGCGGGCCCGAAGGGTGAGCAGTTCTTC. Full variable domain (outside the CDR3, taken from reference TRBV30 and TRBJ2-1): SQTIHQWPATLVQPVGSPLSLECTVEGTSNPNLYWYRQAAGRGLQLLFYSVGIGQISSEVPQNLSASRPQDRQFILSSKKLLLSDSGFYLCAWSLAGPKGEQFFGPGTRLTVL.

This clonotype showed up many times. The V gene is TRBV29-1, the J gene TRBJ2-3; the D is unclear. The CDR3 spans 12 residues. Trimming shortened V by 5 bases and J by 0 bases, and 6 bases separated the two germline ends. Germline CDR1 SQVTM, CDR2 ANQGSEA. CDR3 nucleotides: TGCAGCGTTTATGTGAGCACAGATACGCAGTATTTT. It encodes CSVYVSTDTQYF.